The sequence of this TCR beta chain was determined in a study of T cell responses to AZD1222 COVID-19 vaccine. A single count supports this clone. Clones were sequenced by immunoSEQ multiplex PCR, and TCRdb holds only the in-frame ones, with some missing. Of 150,000 to 160,000 clones in the sample, about nine tenths were seen once. Per germline, CDR1 SGHVS and CDR2 FQNEAQ. This CDR3 comprises 14 residues. The V end was cut by 0 bases, the J end by 7 bases, with 10 bases between. The V call is TRBV7-8, the J call TRBJ2-1; no definite D call. This sample comprised peripheral blood, obtained on day 0 of AZD1222 vaccination. The receptor was isolated from an adult in good health. In nucleotides, the CDR3 is TGTGCCAGCAGCTTAGCATTTCAGTGGAATGAGCAGTTCTTC. Translation: CASSLAFQWNEQFF.